A single sample gave rise to the 21 T cell receptor beta chains below, sequenced in a study of vaccination effects on CD4 cells after COVID-19. Their antigens remain unidentified. CD4+ T cells specific for antigen were expanded with viral peptide pools by the ViraFEST assay before sequencing. Once cultured for under 11 days, the cells underwent separation to obtain CD4+ T cells. Participants got two doses of BNT162b2 or mRNA-1273 vaccine. The method was immunoSEQ multiplex PCR; TCRdb's version includes in-frame clones alone and lacks a portion of them. The sample includes around 46,000 clones, around 74% seen only once; the top ten take approximately 16%. The sequencing here drew on CD4+ T cells from PBMCs cultured with HCoV-OC43 spike peptides, taken after COVID-19 vaccination. Documented subset: HCoV-OC43 spike overlapping peptide pool stimulation. These receptors all come from a human donor who received a COVID-19 vaccine.

This clone was counted a few times. The chain combines TRBV5-1 with TRBJ2-7, with TRBD2 identical over 7 bases. This CDR3 comprises 15 residues. Germline V gene data show CDR1 as SGHRS and CDR2 as YFSETQ. J was trimmed by 0 bases and V by 0 bases; bases with no gene match: 3. CDR3 nucleotide sequence: TGCGCCAGCAGCTTGGTCGGCGGGAGCTCCTACGAGCAGTACTTC. Translation gives CASSLVGGSSYEQYF.

With regard to this clone: At one end, the junction sequence differs from germline, possibly due to a read error. The chain has TRBV2 and TRBJ2-2; D is uncertain. CDR1 is SNHLY, CDR2 FYNNEI, per germline. The CDR3 is 13 amino acids. The CDR3 DNA reads TGTGCCAGCATTGAACAAGTCCCCGGGGAGCTGTTTTTT. Amino acids: CASIEQVPGELFF.

The V and J genes are TRBV10-3 and TRBJ1-1, with a possible D match to TRBD1 (6 bases). In germline, CDR1 is ENHRY, CDR2 SYGVKD. There are 14 residues in the CDR3. V gave up 6 bases and J gave up 1 base, with 12 bases separating them. Written as DNA, the CDR3 is TGTGCCATCAGGCTAGGACAGCAGAACACTGAAGCTTTCTTT. Amino acid sequence: CAIRLGQQNTEAFF.

Within the sample, this clone is medium-sized. The rearrangement links TRBV5-1 to TRBJ2-7; D may be TRBD1 (6 bases). The V and J ends lost 3 bases and 5 bases respectively, with 6 bases between them. The CDR3 totals 11 residues. Germline-derived CDR1 and CDR2 are SGHRS and YFSETQ. The CDR3, as DNA: TGCGCCAGCAGCTACAGGGACGAGCAGTACTTC. Its protein is CASSYRDEQYF.

The V gene is TRBV4-1, the J gene TRBJ2-7; TRBD1 or TRBD2 may be the D gene (7 bases each). V dropped 0 bases and J dropped 3 bases, with 12 bases sitting between them. Germline-derived CDR1 and CDR2 are MGHRA and YSYEKL. The CDR3 loop spans 15 amino acids. CDR3 DNA: TGCGCCAGCAGCCAAGAGTCAGGGGGGGGCTACGAGCAGTACTTC. Protein: CASSQESGGGYEQYF.

The CDR3 sequence is CASRTSLFVRPGTGELFF. DNA of the CDR3: TGTGCCAGCAGAACCTCGTTGTTTGTCAGGCCGGGGACCGGGGAGCTGTTTTTT. J is TRBJ2-2 and V is TRBV7-9; D possibly corresponds to TRBD2 (5 bases). Per the germline V gene, CDR1 is SEHNR and CDR2 is FQNEAQ (reference sequence). The length of the CDR3 is 18 residues. V was clipped by 6 bases and J by 5 bases, with 25 bases between them. Using reference TRBV7-9 and TRBJ2-2 for the parts outside the CDR3, the full variable domain is DTGVSQNPRHKITKRGQNVTFRCDPISEHNRLYWYRQTLGQGPEFLTYFQNEAQLEKSRLLSDRFSAERPKGSFSTLEIQRTEQGDSAMYLCASRTSLFVRPGTGELFFGEGSRLTVL.

This clone was observed a few times. The rearrangement joins TRBV5-1 to TRBJ2-2, with 7 nucleotides matching TRBD2. Germline V gives CDR1 SGHRS, CDR2 YFSETQ. The V gene end was trimmed by 4 bases and the J gene end by 7 bases; junction bases not matched to a gene: 19. The CDR3 consists of 18 residues. CDR3 amino acids: CASSEASSGLRLGGELFF. The CDR3 bases are TGCGCCAGCAGCGAGGCTAGTAGCGGGCTCCGTCTGGGCGGGGAGCTGTTTTTT. The full variable domain, completed using reference TRBV5-1 and TRBJ2-2, is KAGVTQTPRYLIKTRGQQVTLSCSPISGHRSVSWYQQTPGQGLQFLFEYFSETQRNKGNFPGRFSGRQFSNSRSEMNVSTLELGDSALYLCASSEASSGLRLGGELFFGEGSRLTVL.

The chain is built from TRBV11-2 and TRBJ1-6; D is uncertain. The germline V and J ends were trimmed by 5 bases and 5 bases, with 10 bases remaining between them. CDR1 and CDR2 from the germline V gene are SGHAT and FQNNGV. This CDR3 region has 14 residues. The CDR3 nucleotides are TGTGCCAGCAGCAAGATGAATAATAATTCACCCCTCCACTTT. Translated: CASSKMNNNSPLHF.

The rearrangement joins TRBV13 to TRBJ2-6; no clear D gene. The CDR3 has 15 residues. Trimming shortened V by 5 bases and J by 0 bases, and 8 bases separated the two germline ends. Germline V lookup: CDR1 PRHDT, CDR2 FYEKMQ (reference sequence). The CDR3 reads CASSPGNSGANVLTF. The CDR3 DNA follows: TGTGCCAGCAGCCCTGGGAACTCTGGGGCCAACGTCCTGACTTTC. The full variable domain, in which reference TRBV13 and TRBJ2-6 provide the parts outside the CDR3, is AAGVIQSPRHLIKEKRETATLKCYPIPRHDTVYWYQQGPGQDPQFLISFYEKMQSDKGSIPDRFSAQQFSDYHSELNMSSLELGDSALYFCASSPGNSGANVLTFGAGSRLTVL.

The chain combines TRBV27 with TRBJ2-7; D is unclear. Germline-derived CDR1 and CDR2 are MNHEY and SMNVEV (reference sequence). The CDR3 consists of 16 residues. Trimming stripped 5 bases from V and 4 bases from J, with 21 bases between. The CDR3 region is CASSMQRADTWYEQYF. In nucleotides, the CDR3 is TGTGCCAGCAGTATGCAACGGGCAGATACTTGGTACGAGCAGTACTTC.

The chain employs TRBV21-1 and TRBJ2-7. TRBV21-1 is listed as a pseudogene. The CDR3 is 14 residues long. The CDR3 region is CASSLLRRLDEQYF. CDR3 DNA sequence: TGTGCCAGCAGCCTCCTTAGACGGCTCGACGAGCAGTACTTC.

The rearrangement links TRBV6-5 to TRBJ2-3; D possibly corresponds to TRBD1 (6 bases). This CDR3 has 15 residues. Germline V gives CDR1 MNHEY, CDR2 SVGAGI. The V gene lost 5 bases and the J gene lost 0 bases, with 12 bases spanning the gap. The CDR3 reads CASSLSGTSTDTQYF. In DNA form, the CDR3 reads TGTGCCAGCAGTCTTTCCGGGACAAGCACAGATACGCAGTATTTT.

The chain employs TRBV30 and TRBJ1-3, with D possibly being TRBD1 (6 bases). CDR1 and CDR2 from the germline V gene are GTSNPN and SVGIG (reference sequence). This CDR3 contains 16 residues. V lost 2 bases and J lost 0, with 14 bases in between. The CDR3: CAWSPYTGFSGNTIYF. The CDR3, as DNA: TGTGCCTGGAGTCCGTATACAGGGTTCTCTGGAAACACCATATATTTT.

This chain joins TRBV29-1 and TRBJ2-2; 7 nucleotides line up with TRBD2. Germline lookup yields CDR1 SQVTM and CDR2 ANQGSEA. The CDR3 is made up of 15 amino acids. V lost 8 bases and J lost 1; bases outside the gene matches: 10. The CDR3 loop reads CSTREGTENTGELFF. For the CDR3, the DNA is TGCAGCACGAGGGAGGGGACGGAGAACACCGGGGAGCTGTTTTTT.

This chain links TRBV19 with TRBJ2-3, with D possibly called TRBD1 or TRBD2 (6 bases each). V was pared by 5 bases and J by 9 bases, with 18 bases between. Germline-derived CDR1 and CDR2 are LNHDA and SQIVND (reference sequence). This CDR3 is built from 14 residues. The CDR3 here is CASSRETGLYTQYF. For the CDR3, the DNA is TGTGCCAGTAGTCGGGAGACAGGTCTATACACGCAGTATTTT.

The rearrangement joins TRBV18 to TRBJ1-6; D perhaps matches TRBD1 (5 bases). Germline V gene data show CDR1 as KGHSH and CDR2 as LQKENI. V was pared by 2 bases and J by 9 bases, with 11 bases between. This CDR3 spans 14 amino acids. The CDR3 coding sequence is TGTGCCAGCTCACCAGGGCAGGGTGGTTCACCCCTCCACTTT. Protein product: CASSPGQGGSPLHF.

This sequence joins TRBV29-1 and TRBJ2-3; D is undetermined. Germline V gene sequence: CDR1 SQVTM, CDR2 ANQGSEA. The CDR3 extends over 12 amino acids. V lost 4 bases, J lost 0 bases, and 5 bases lay in between. The CDR3 DNA reads TGCAGCGTTGGATTGAGCACAGATACGCAGTATTTT. Translated: CSVGLSTDTQYF.

This CDR3 is CAIKSGGADNEQFF. CDR3 sequence (DNA): TGTGCCATCAAAAGCGGGGGGGCCGACAATGAGCAGTTCTTC. The rearrangement joins TRBV24-1 to TRBJ2-1; 10 nucleotides match TRBD2. Germline values: CDR1 KGHDR, CDR2 SFDVKD. The J segment lost 5 bases and the V segment lost 11 bases, leaving 8 bases of the junction unmatched. The CDR3 spans 14 residues.

V usage is TRBV5-1 and J usage is TRBJ2-5, with a tentative D call TRBD2 (6 bases). The CDR3 contains 14 residues. CDR1 is SGHRS and CDR2 is YFSETQ in the germline V gene. Trimming removed 6 bases from V and 4 bases from J, with 16 bases in between. The CDR3 loop reads CASNRGEDGETQYF. For the CDR3, the DNA is TGCGCCAGCAACCGTGGGGAGGATGGAGAGACCCAGTACTTC. The full variable domain, rest sourced from reference TRBV5-1 and TRBJ2-5, is KAGVTQTPRYLIKTRGQQVTLSCSPISGHRSVSWYQQTPGQGLQFLFEYFSETQRNKGNFPGRFSGRQFSNSRSEMNVSTLELGDSALYLCASNRGEDGETQYFGPGTRLLVL.

The genes are TRBV19 and TRBJ2-7, with 9 bases matching TRBD1. The germline CDR1 and CDR2 sequences are LNHDA and SQIVND (reference sequence). This CDR3 has 14 amino acids. The V and J ends lost 6 bases and 4 bases, in that order; junction bases with no gene match: 7. Written as DNA, the CDR3 is TGTGCCAGTAGCAGACAGGGGGGTTCTTACGAGCAGTACTTC. It yields the protein CASSRQGGSYEQYF.

V and J are TRBV29-1 and TRBJ2-2; TRBD1 is a possible D gene (6 bases). This CDR3 is built from 14 residues. Germline V CDR1 and CDR2: SQVTM, ANQGSEA. With 6 bases removed from V and 2 bases from J, the gap between germline ends came to 13 bases. CDR3 nucleotides: TGCAGCGTCGTACAGGGAGCTAACACCGGGGAGCTGTTTTTT. This codes for CSVVQGANTGELFF.